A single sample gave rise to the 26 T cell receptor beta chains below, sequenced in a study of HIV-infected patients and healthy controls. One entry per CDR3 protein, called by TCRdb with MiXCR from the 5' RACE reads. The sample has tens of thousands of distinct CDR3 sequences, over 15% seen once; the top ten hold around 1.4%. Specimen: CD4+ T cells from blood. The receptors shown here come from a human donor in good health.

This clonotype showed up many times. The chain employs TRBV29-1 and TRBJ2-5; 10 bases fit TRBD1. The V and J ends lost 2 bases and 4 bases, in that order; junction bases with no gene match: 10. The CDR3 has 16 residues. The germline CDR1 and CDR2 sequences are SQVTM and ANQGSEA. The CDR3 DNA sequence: TGCAGCGTTGAATTGCCGGGACAGGGGTTTTCAGAGACCCAGTACTTC. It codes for CSVELPGQGFSETQYF.

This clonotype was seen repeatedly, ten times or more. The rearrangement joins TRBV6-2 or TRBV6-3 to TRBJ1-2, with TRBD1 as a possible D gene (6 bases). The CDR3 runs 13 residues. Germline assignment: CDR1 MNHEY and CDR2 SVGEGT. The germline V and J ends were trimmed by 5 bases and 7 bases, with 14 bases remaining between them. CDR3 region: CASSPGHLFGYTF. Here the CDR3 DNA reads TGTGCCAGCAGTCCGGGACACTTGTTTGGCTACACCTTC.

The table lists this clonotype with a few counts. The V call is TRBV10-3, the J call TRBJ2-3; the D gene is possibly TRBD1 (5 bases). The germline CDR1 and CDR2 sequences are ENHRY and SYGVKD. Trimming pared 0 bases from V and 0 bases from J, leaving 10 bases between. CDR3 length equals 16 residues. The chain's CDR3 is CAISESKGWSTDTQYF. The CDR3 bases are TGTGCCATCAGTGAGTCCAAGGGGTGGAGCACAGATACGCAGTATTTT.

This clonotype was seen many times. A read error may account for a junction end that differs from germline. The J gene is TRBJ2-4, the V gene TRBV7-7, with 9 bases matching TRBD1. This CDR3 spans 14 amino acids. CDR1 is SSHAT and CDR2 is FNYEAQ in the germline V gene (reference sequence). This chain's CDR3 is CASSLTGGFDIQYF. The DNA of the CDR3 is TGTGCTAGCAGCTTAACAGGGGGCTTTGACATTCAGTACTTC. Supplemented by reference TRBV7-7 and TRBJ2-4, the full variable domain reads GAGVSQSPRYKVTKRGQDVTLRCDPISSHATLYWYQQALGQGPEFLTYFNYEAQPDKSGLPSDRFSAERPEGSISTLTIQRTEQRDSAMYRCASSLTGGFDIQYFGAGTRLSVL.

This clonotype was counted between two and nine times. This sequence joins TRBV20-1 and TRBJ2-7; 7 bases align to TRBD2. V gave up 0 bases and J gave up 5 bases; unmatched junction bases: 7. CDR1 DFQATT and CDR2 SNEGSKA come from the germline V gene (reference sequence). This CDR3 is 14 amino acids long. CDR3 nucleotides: TGCAGTGCTAGAGATGGCGGGAGTATCGACGAGCAGTACTTC. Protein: CSARDGGSIDEQYF.

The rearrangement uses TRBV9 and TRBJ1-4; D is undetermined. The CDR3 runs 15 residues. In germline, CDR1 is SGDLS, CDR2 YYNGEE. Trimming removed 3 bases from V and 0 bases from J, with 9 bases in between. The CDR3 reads CASSAGDSTNEKLFF. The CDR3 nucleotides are TGTGCCAGCAGCGCCGGAGATTCAACTAATGAAAAACTGTTTTTT.

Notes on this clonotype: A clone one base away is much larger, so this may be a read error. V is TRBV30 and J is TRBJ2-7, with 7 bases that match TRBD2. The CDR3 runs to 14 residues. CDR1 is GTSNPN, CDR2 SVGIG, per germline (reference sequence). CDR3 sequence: CARSVETSRYEQYF. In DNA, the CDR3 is TGTGCCCGGAGTGTTGAGACTAGCCGCTACGAGCAGTACTTC. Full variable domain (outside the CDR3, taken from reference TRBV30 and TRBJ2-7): SQTIHQWPATLVQPVGSPLSLECTVEGTSNPNLYWYRQAAGRGLQLLFYSVGIGQISSEVPQNLSASRPQDRQFILSSKKLLLSDSGFYLCARSVETSRYEQYFGPGTRLTVT.

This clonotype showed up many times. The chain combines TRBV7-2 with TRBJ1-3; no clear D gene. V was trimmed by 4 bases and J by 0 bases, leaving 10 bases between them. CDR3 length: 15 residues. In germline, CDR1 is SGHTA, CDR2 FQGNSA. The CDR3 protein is CASSSSGFSGNTIYF. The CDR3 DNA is TGTGCCAGCAGCTCATCAGGTTTCTCTGGAAACACCATATATTTT.

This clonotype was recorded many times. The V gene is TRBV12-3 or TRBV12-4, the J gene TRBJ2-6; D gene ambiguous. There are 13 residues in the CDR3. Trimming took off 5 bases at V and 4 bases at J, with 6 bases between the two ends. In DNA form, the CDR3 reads TGTGCCAGCAGTCCCGGAGGGGCCAACGTCCTGACTTTC. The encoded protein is CASSPGGANVLTF.

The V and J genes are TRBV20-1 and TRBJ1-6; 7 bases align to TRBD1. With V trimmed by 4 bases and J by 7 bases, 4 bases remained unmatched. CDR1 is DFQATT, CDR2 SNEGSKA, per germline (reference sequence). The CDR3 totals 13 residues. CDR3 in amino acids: CSAIRTGNSPLHF. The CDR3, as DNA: TGCAGTGCTATCAGGACAGGAAATTCACCCCTCCACTTT.

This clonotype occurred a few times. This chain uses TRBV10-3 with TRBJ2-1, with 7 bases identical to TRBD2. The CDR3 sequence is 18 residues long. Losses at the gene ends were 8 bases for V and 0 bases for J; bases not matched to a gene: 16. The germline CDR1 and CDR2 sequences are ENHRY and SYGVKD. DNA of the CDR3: TGTGCCATCTCTCCTAAACTAGCGAGTGCCAGCTCCTACAATGAGCAGTTCTTC. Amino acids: CAISPKLASASSYNEQFF.

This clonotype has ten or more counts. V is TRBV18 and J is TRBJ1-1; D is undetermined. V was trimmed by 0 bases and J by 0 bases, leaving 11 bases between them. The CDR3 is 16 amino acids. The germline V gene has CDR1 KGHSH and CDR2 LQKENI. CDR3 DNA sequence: TGTGCCAGCTCACCACCCCGGAGGGTGATGAACACTGAAGCTTTCTTT. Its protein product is CASSPPRRVMNTEAFF. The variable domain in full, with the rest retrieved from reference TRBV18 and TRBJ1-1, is NAGVMQNPRHLVRRRGQEARLRCSPMKGHSHVYWYRQLPEEGLKFMVYLQKENIIDESGMPKERFSAEFPKEGPSILRIQQVVRGDSAAYFCASSPPRRVMNTEAFFGQGTRLTVV.

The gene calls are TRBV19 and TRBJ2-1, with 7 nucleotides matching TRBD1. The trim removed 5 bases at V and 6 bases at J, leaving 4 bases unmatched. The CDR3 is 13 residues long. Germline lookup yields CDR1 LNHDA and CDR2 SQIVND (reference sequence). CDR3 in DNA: TGTGCCAGTAGTGATAAGGGGGCCAATGAGCAGTTCTTC. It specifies CASSDKGANEQFF.

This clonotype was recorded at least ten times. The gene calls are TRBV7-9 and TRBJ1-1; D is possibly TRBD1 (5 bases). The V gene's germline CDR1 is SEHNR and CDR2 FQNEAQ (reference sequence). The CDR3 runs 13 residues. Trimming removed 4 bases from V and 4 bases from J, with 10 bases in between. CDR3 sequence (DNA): TGTGCCAGCAGCTCACAGGAAGGCACTGAAGCTTTCTTT. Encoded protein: CASSSQEGTEAFF.

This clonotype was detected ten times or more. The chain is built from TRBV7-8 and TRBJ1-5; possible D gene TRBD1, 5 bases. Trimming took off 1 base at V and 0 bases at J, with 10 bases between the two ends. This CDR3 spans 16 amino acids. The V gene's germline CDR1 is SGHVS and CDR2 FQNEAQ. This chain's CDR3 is CASSLGGGYSNQPQHF. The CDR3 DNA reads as TGTGCCAGCAGCTTAGGGGGCGGATATAGCAATCAGCCCCAGCATTTT.

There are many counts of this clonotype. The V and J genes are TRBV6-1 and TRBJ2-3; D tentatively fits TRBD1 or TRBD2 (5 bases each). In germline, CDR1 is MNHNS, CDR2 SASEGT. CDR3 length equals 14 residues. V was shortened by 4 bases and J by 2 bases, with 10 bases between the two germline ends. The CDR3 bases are TGTGCCAGCAGTGCTGGGGACCCCACAGATACGCAGTATTTT. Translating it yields CASSAGDPTDTQYF.

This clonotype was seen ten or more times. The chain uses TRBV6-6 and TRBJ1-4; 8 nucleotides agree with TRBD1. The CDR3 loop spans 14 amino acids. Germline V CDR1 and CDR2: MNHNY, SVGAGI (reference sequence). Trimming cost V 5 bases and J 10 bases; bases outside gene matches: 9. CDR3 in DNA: TGTGCCAGCAGTACAGACAGGGGCGGCGTAAAACTGTTTTTT. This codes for CASSTDRGGVKLFF.

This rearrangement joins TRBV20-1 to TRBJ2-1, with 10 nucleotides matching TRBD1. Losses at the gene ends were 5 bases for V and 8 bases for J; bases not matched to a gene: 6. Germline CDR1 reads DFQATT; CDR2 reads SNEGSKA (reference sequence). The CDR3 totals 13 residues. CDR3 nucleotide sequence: TGCAGTGCTGCCCGGGACAGGGGCTATGAGCAGTTCTTC. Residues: CSAARDRGYEQFF.

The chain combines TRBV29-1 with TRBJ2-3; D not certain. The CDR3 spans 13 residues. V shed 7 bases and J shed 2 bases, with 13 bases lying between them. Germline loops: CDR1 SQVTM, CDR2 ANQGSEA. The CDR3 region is CSAEASYTDTQYF. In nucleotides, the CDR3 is TGCAGCGCAGAGGCTTCTTACACAGATACGCAGTATTTT.

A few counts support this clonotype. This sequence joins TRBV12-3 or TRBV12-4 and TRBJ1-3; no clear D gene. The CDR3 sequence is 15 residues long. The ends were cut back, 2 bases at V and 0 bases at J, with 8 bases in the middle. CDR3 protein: CASSLTAPSGNTIYF. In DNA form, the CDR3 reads TGTGCCAGCAGTTTAACAGCTCCCTCTGGAAACACCATATATTTT.

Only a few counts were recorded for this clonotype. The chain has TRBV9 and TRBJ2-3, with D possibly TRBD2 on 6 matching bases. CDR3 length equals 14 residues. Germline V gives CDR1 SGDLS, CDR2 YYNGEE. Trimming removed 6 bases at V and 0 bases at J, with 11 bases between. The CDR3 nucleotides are TGTGCCAGCACCGCTAGCGTTAGCACAGATACGCAGTATTTT. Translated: CASTASVSTDTQYF. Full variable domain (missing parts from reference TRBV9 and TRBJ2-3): DSGVTQTPKHLITATGQRVTLRCSPRSGDLSVYWYQQSLDQGLQFLIQYYNGEERAKGNILERFSAQQFPDLHSELNLSSLELGDSALYFCASTASVSTDTQYFGPGTRLTVL.

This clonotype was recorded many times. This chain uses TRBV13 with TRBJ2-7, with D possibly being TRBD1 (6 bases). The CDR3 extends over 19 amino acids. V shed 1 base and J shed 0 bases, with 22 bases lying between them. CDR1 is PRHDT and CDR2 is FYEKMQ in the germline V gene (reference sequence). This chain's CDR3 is CASSLAQGKSAGNSYEQYF. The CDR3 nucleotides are TGTGCCAGCAGCTTAGCACAGGGAAAGAGTGCGGGTAACTCCTACGAGCAGTACTTC.

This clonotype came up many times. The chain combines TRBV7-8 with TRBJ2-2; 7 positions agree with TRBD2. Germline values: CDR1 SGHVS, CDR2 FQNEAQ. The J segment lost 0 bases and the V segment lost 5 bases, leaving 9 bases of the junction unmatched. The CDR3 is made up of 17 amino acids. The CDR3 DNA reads TGTGCCAGCAGCCCCCGGGGAGCGGGATCGAACACCGGGGAGCTGTTTTTT. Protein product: CASSPRGAGSNTGELFF.

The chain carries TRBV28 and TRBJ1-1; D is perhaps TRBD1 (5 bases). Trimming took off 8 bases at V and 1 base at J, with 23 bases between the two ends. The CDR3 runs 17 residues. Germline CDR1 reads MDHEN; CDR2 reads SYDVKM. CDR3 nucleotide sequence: TGTGCCAGCCGCCGACAGTCGCCCAGGCATGGGAACACTGAAGCTTTCTTT. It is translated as CASRRQSPRHGNTEAFF.

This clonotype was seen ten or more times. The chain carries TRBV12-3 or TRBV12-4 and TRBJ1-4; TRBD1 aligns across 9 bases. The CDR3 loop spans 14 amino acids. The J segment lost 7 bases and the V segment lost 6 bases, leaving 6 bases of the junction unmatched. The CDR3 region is CASRLGQGGEKLFF. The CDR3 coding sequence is TGTGCCAGCAGATTGGGACAGGGAGGTGAAAAACTGTTTTTT.

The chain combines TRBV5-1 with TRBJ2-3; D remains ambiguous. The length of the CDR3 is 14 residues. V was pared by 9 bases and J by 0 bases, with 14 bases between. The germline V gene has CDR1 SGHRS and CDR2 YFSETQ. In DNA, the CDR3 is TGCGCCACCTCTGGCGGACCTAGCACAGATACGCAGTATTTT. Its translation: CATSGGPSTDTQYF.